The next 32 T cell receptor beta chains were all read from a single sample in a study of blood T cell repertoires in COVID-19. TCRdb keeps only in-frame clones here, not all; method: immunoSEQ multiplex PCR. The table records fewer than 300,000 clones, 83% of them present only once. The sequenced sample was peripheral blood. The receptors originated from a woman aged 45-65 years who had recovered from COVID-19.

The chain carries TRBV4-3 and TRBJ2-7, with 7 bases aligning to TRBD1. In germline, CDR1 is LGHNA, CDR2 YSLEER. The V segment lost 1 base and the J segment 2 bases; nucleotides outside the gene matches: 11. The CDR3 runs to 17 residues. The CDR3 is CASSQAPTGTAAYEQYF. In DNA, the CDR3 is TGCGCCAGCAGCCAAGCCCCCACCGGGACAGCCGCCTACGAGCAGTACTTC.

This rearrangement joins TRBV5-6 to TRBJ2-3; the match to TRBD1 covers 10 bases. V shed 5 bases, J shed 3 bases, and the junction held 3 bases outside the gene matches. Germline assignment: CDR1 SGHDT and CDR2 YYEEEE. The CDR3 spans 14 residues. CDR3 sequence (DNA): TGTGCCAGCAGTCGACAGGGGGCAACAGATACGCAGTATTTT. Its protein is CASSRQGATDTQYF.

The V gene is TRBV11-2, the J gene TRBJ1-1, with a possible D match to TRBD1 (5 bases). The CDR3 covers 15 residues. V was cut by 6 bases and J by 1 base, with 15 bases left in between. CDR1 and CDR2 from the germline V gene are SGHAT and FQNNGV. Here the CDR3 DNA reads TGTGCCAGCAGGTATGAAGCTGGGGCGAACACTGAAGCTTTCTTT. This codes for CASRYEAGANTEAFF.

V and J are TRBV7-9 and TRBJ1-5, with D maybe TRBD1 (5 bases). The CDR3 length is 12 residues. Germline assignment: CDR1 SEHNR and CDR2 FQNEAQ (reference sequence). V shed 5 bases and J shed 7 bases, with 9 bases lying between them. The CDR3 DNA reads as TGTGCCAGCAGCCGGGGGGAACAGCCCCAGCATTTT. It translates to CASSRGEQPQHF.

The V gene is TRBV18, the J gene TRBJ2-2; TRBD1 is a possible D gene (6 bases). Germline assignment: CDR1 KGHSH and CDR2 LQKENI. V was pared by 4 bases and J by 5 bases, with 17 bases between. This CDR3 spans 16 amino acids. CDR3 bases: TGTGCCAGCTCACGTCTCCACTTTACAGGGACCGGGGAGCTGTTTTTT. This encodes CASSRLHFTGTGELFF.

The rearrangement joins TRBV15 to TRBJ1-2; D unclear. CDR1 is LNHNV and CDR2 is YYDKDF in the germline V gene (reference sequence). V gave up 6 bases and J gave up 4 bases, with 15 bases separating them. The CDR3 loop spans 14 amino acids. DNA of the CDR3: TGTGCCACCAGGCCGGAGGGAACCCGCTATGGCTACACCTTC. This sequence encodes CATRPEGTRYGYTF.

This clone was counted only a few times. The genes are TRBV10-3 and TRBJ2-1, with D maybe TRBD2 (6 bases). CDR1 is ENHRY and CDR2 is SYGVKD in the germline V gene. V was clipped by 6 bases and J by 7 bases, with 10 bases between them. The CDR3 extends over 12 amino acids. For the CDR3, the DNA is TGTGCCATCAGATTCGGGAGTAATGAGCAGTTCTTC. This codes for CAIRFGSNEQFF.

The V gene is TRBV5-4, the J gene TRBJ1-5; no reliable D call. The germline gives CDR1 SGHNT, CDR2 YYREEE (reference sequence). CDR3 size: 13 residues. V dropped 4 bases and J dropped 5 bases, with 10 bases sitting between them. The CDR3 spells CASSPSPDQPQHF. In DNA, the CDR3 is TGTGCCAGCAGCCCCTCACCAGATCAGCCCCAGCATTTT. The full variable domain, rest sourced from reference TRBV5-4 and TRBJ1-5, is ETGVTQSPTHLIKTRGQQVTLRCSSQSGHNTVSWYQQALGQGPQFIFQYYREEENGRGNFPPRFSGLQFPNYSSELNVNALELDDSALYLCASSPSPDQPQHFGDGTRLSIL.

V gene TRBV5-1 combines with J gene TRBJ1-2; D gene unclear. Trimming took 4 bases from V and 4 from J, leaving 11 bases between them. CDR3 size: 13 residues. The germline V gene has CDR1 SGHRS and CDR2 YFSETQ. The CDR3 DNA reads TGCGCCAGCAGCGAAACAGTCCGCTATGGCTACACCTTC. It codes for CASSETVRYGYTF.

This rearrangement joins TRBV11-2 to TRBJ2-5, with TRBD1 identical over 8 bases. Germline CDR1 reads SGHAT; CDR2 reads FQNNGV. J gave up 2 bases and V 5 bases, and 4 bases lay outside the gene matches. The CDR3 spans 14 residues. The CDR3 sequence: CASSTGQDQETQYF. The CDR3 DNA is TGTGCCAGCAGCACGGGACAGGATCAAGAGACCCAGTACTTC.

The genes are TRBV5-1 and TRBJ2-2; TRBD2 aligns across 8 bases. There are 17 residues in the CDR3. Trimming at V came to 2 bases and at J to 4 bases, leaving 10 bases not matched to a gene. Germline CDR1 and CDR2: SGHRS and YFSETQ. The CDR3 DNA follows: TGCGCCAGCAGCTTCCCGTCGGGAGGGCCGGGCACCGGGGAGCTGTTTTTT. This sequence encodes CASSFPSGGPGTGELFF. The full variable domain, its missing parts supplied by reference TRBV5-1 and TRBJ2-2, is KAGVTQTPRYLIKTRGQQVTLSCSPISGHRSVSWYQQTPGQGLQFLFEYFSETQRNKGNFPGRFSGRQFSNSRSEMNVSTLELGDSALYLCASSFPSGGPGTGELFFGEGSRLTVL.

This chain links TRBV28 with TRBJ2-3; D possibly corresponds to TRBD2 (7 bases). V was pared by 3 bases and J by 6 bases, with 16 bases between. CDR3 length: 15 amino acids. Germline V CDR1 and CDR2: MDHEN, SYDVKM. CDR3 in DNA: TGTGCCAGCAGTTTTATGAATGAGGGGGGGGATACGCAGTATTTT. Its translation is CASSFMNEGGDTQYF.

This clone was picked up a small number of times. CDR3 residues: CASSPNRNIAGGSTGELFF. The CDR3 DNA reads as TGTGCCAGCTCACCCAACCGGAATATAGCGGGAGGGAGCACCGGGGAGCTGTTTTTT. J is TRBJ2-2 and V is TRBV18; 11 bases agree with TRBD2. The junction had 13 bases not matched to a gene; V was cut back by 3 bases and J by 4 bases. Germline assignment: CDR1 KGHSH and CDR2 LQKENI. The CDR3 is 19 residues long. The full variable domain, completed using reference TRBV18 and TRBJ2-2, is NAGVMQNPRHLVRRRGQEARLRCSPMKGHSHVYWYRQLPEEGLKFMVYLQKENIIDESGMPKERFSAEFPKEGPSILRIQQVVRGDSAAYFCASSPNRNIAGGSTGELFFGEGSRLTVL.

The chain recombines TRBV11-2 with TRBJ1-5; TRBD1 might be the D (5 bases). V dropped 4 bases and J dropped 6 bases, with 10 bases sitting between them. Germline CDR1 reads SGHAT; CDR2 reads FQNNGV. CDR3 length: 13 residues. The CDR3 spells CASSSQGIQPQHF. CDR3 nucleotides: TGTGCCAGCAGCTCCCAGGGTATTCAGCCCCAGCATTTT. The full variable domain, in which reference TRBV11-2 and TRBJ1-5 provide the parts outside the CDR3, is EAGVAQSPRYKIIEKRQSVAFWCNPISGHATLYWYQQILGQGPKLLIQFQNNGVVDDSQLPKDRFSAERLKGVDSTLKIQPAKLEDSAVYLCASSSQGIQPQHFGDGTRLSIL.

This clone was detected a few times. The V call is TRBV2, the J call TRBJ2-2; D unclear. The germline V gene has CDR1 SNHLY and CDR2 FYNNEI. Trimming left V 3 bases short and J 1 base short, with 9 bases between. The CDR3 covers 15 residues. CDR3 sequence reads: CASSDRPGNTGELFF. CDR3 coding DNA: TGTGCCAGCAGTGATCGGCCAGGGAACACCGGGGAGCTGTTTTTT.

The genes are TRBV5-8 and TRBJ2-7, with 9 bases lining up with TRBD2. Germline CDR1 is SGHTS and CDR2 is YDEGEE. The CDR3 is 16 residues long. Germline trimming cut 4 bases from V and 2 bases from J; bases unmatched to any gene: 10. CDR3 region: CASSPGVAGVPYEQYF. The DNA for the CDR3 is TGTGCCAGCAGCCCCGGGGTAGCGGGAGTGCCCTACGAGCAGTACTTC.

The V call is TRBV7-2, the J call TRBJ1-4; D unclear. This CDR3 is built from 15 residues. Looked up from germline, CDR1 is SGHTA and CDR2 is FQGNSA. Trimming left V 1 base short and J 1 base short, with 7 bases between. The CDR3 region is CASSLVGRTNEKLFF. The CDR3 nucleotides are TGTGCCAGCAGCTTAGTTGGCAGAACTAATGAAAAACTGTTTTTT. Drawing the rest from reference TRBV7-2 and TRBJ1-4, the complete variable domain is GAGVSQSPSNKVTEKGKDVELRCDPISGHTALYWYRQSLGQGLEFLIYFQGNSAPDKSGLPSDRFSAERTGGSVSTLTIQRTQQEDSAVYLCASSLVGRTNEKLFFGSGTQLSVL.

The sample holds many counts of this clone. This chain links TRBV5-8 with TRBJ2-3; D is unresolved. Germline loops: CDR1 SGHTS, CDR2 YDEGEE. V gave up 3 bases and J gave up 0 bases, with 11 bases separating them. CDR3 length equals 15 residues. The DNA for the CDR3 is TGTGCCAGCAGCTCATACTACGATAGCACAGATACGCAGTATTTT. Its protein product is CASSSYYDSTDTQYF.

The V and J genes are TRBV27 and TRBJ2-5; TRBD2 matches 10 bases. The CDR3 covers 15 residues. V dropped 3 bases and J dropped 5; count of bases not matched to a gene: 6. Germline V gene data show CDR1 as MNHEY and CDR2 as SMNVEV (reference sequence). CDR3: CASSFSGAGGETQYF. CDR3 sequence (DNA): TGTGCCAGCAGTTTTTCGGGAGCGGGAGGGGAGACCCAGTACTTC.

The chain carries TRBV20-1 and TRBJ2-1; a weak D match, TRBD2 (6 bases). CDR3 size: 11 residues. V shed 6 bases and J shed 10 bases, with 13 bases lying between them. CDR1 and CDR2 from the germline V gene are DFQATT and SNEGSKA (reference sequence). This CDR3 reads CSARLVTEQFF. CDR3 in DNA: TGCAGTGCCAGACTAGTTACCGAGCAGTTCTTC.

The rearrangement joins TRBV27 to TRBJ1-5; 11 bases align to TRBD1. This CDR3 contains 16 residues. Germline values: CDR1 MNHEY, CDR2 SMNVEV (reference sequence). V lost 2 bases, J lost 5 bases, and 5 bases stayed unmatched. CDR3 sequence (DNA): TGTGCCAGCAGTTTAGCTCCGGGACAGGGGGATCAGCCCCAGCATTTT. This gives the protein CASSLAPGQGDQPQHF.

This chain connects TRBV1 to TRBJ2-3; TRBD2, as called in the table, went unchecked against the DNA. TRBV1 counts as a pseudogene. The CDR3 is 16 residues long. The CDR3 region is CTSSPPTSCSTDTQYF. The CDR3 bases are TGCACCAGCAGCCCCCCGACTAGCTGTAGCACAGATACGCAGTATTTT.

The chain combines TRBV9 with TRBJ2-5, with D tentatively TRBD2 (5 bases). The CDR3 loop spans 16 amino acids. Germline CDR1 SGDLS, CDR2 YYNGEE. The V and J ends lost 0 bases and 1 base respectively, with 13 bases between them. The CDR3 sequence: CASSVGNSVPQETQYF. The CDR3 DNA reads as TGTGCCAGCAGCGTAGGTAATAGCGTCCCCCAAGAGACCCAGTACTTC.

The V gene is TRBV6-5, the J gene TRBJ2-2, with D perhaps TRBD2 (6 bases). Trimming cost V 2 bases and J 0 bases, with 7 bases left between them. The CDR3 loop spans 15 amino acids. In germline, CDR1 is MNHEY, CDR2 SVGAGI. In DNA form, the CDR3 reads TGTGCCAGCAGTTACGGAGGGCCGAACACCGGGGAGCTGTTTTTT. It encodes CASSYGGPNTGELFF.

This clone appeared a single time. The V call is TRBV29-1, the J call TRBJ2-7; D remains ambiguous. Trimming shortened V by 3 bases and J by 5 bases, and 11 bases separated the two germline ends. Per germline, CDR1 SQVTM and CDR2 ANQGSEA. The CDR3 consists of 12 residues. The CDR3 sequence is CSVDSLVDEQYF. As DNA, the CDR3 is TGCAGCGTTGATTCTTTAGTCGACGAGCAGTACTTC.

J is TRBJ1-5 and V is TRBV30; maybe TRBD1 (6 bases). The CDR3 has 13 amino acids. The germline V and J ends were trimmed by 3 bases and 4 bases, with 10 bases remaining between them. The germline V gene has CDR1 GTSNPN and CDR2 SVGIG (reference sequence). CDR3: CAWRPGTNQPQHF. The CDR3 DNA sequence: TGTGCCTGGAGACCGGGGACAAATCAGCCCCAGCATTTT.

The CDR3 DNA is TGTGCCTGGGGGGTTGAGGGCAATCAGCCCCAGCATTTT. Its translation: CAWGVEGNQPQHF. The rearrangement joins TRBV30 to TRBJ1-5, with unresolved D. With 5 bases removed from V and 2 bases from J, the gap between germline ends came to 10 bases. The CDR3 is 13 amino acids. Germline CDR1 GTSNPN, CDR2 SVGIG (reference sequence).

The chain couples TRBV5-8 to TRBJ1-2, with 9 bases aligning to TRBD1. Germline V gene data show CDR1 as SGHTS and CDR2 as YDEGEE. Trimming at V came to 4 bases and at J to 9 bases, leaving 10 bases not matched to a gene. The CDR3 contains 14 residues. The CDR3 DNA is TGTGCCAGCAGCCCCTGGACAGGGGCCGGTCGCTACACCTTC. Translation: CASSPWTGAGRYTF.

The table lists this clone with a count of one. The genes are TRBV6-4 and TRBJ1-6; D unclear. The CDR3 spans 14 residues. The germline gives CDR1 MRHNA, CDR2 SNTAGT. V dropped 7 bases and J dropped 7 bases, with 14 bases sitting between them. This CDR3 reads CASIPGYRNSPLHF. DNA for the CDR3: TGTGCCAGCATCCCCGGGTATAGGAATTCACCCCTCCACTTT.

J is TRBJ1-2 and V is TRBV27, with D perhaps matching TRBD1 (6 bases). Trimming took 5 bases from V and 1 from J, leaving 14 bases between them. CDR3 length: 15 amino acids. The germline V gene encodes CDR1 MNHEY and CDR2 SMNVEV (reference sequence). This CDR3 is CASSIRQELNYGYTF. CDR3 in DNA: TGTGCCAGCAGTATAAGACAGGAACTTAACTATGGCTACACCTTC.

The chain recombines TRBV19 with TRBJ1-2, with D possibly matching TRBD1 (5 bases). The germline CDR1 and CDR2 sequences are LNHDA and SQIVND (reference sequence). Between the trimmed V and J ends, which lost 6 bases and 5 bases, there was a span of 19 bases. The CDR3 extends over 15 amino acids. CDR3 nucleotides: TGTGCCAGTAGCCCGACTGTCGTTGGGGCTTATGGCTACACCTTC. As protein: CASSPTVVGAYGYTF.

This clone was found many times. The chain couples TRBV18 to TRBJ1-5, with D possibly being TRBD1 (6 bases). V lost 1 base and J lost 8, with 9 bases in between. Germline CDR1 reads KGHSH; CDR2 reads LQKENI. This CDR3 spans 13 amino acids. The CDR3 DNA sequence: TGTGCCAGCTCACCACAGGGGGATGAGCCCCAGCATTTT. Amino acid sequence: CASSPQGDEPQHF.